The rows below give T cell receptor beta chains drawn from one sample of a study of blood T cell repertoires in COVID-19. Clones were read by immunoSEQ multiplex PCR, and TCRdb kept only the in-frame ones, dropping some. This sample has under 55,000 clones, with more than 70% found just once. The sequenced sample consisted of peripheral blood. These receptors were collected from a human donor in a cohort sampled during active COVID-19. Both conserved end residues are part of each CDR3. The D gene is left open where the match is weak. The listing skips clone size in some rows; elsewhere it reads once, few, many or a size class.

abundance	d_gene	v_gene	j_gene	CDR3aa	CDR3nt
NA	TRBD2	TRBV18	TRBJ2-5	CASSPPVAGGTGTQYF	TGTGCCAGCTCACCCCCTGTTGCGGGGGGGACCGGGACCCAGTACTTC
once	TRBD2	TRBV25-1	TRBJ2-5	CASSASGTSGRGETQYF	TGTGCCAGCAGTGCGTCCGGGACTAGCGGGAGGGGAGAGACCCAGTACTTC
once	NA	TRBV7-2	TRBJ2-3	CASSSSREAGTQYF	TGTGCCAGCAGCTCATCACGGGAAGCGGGTACGCAGTATTTT
NA	TRBD1	TRBV7-9	TRBJ1-3	CASSKRTGPGNTIYF	TGTGCCAGCAGCAAACGGACAGGGCCTGGAAACACCATATATTTT
NA	TRBD1	TRBV11-2	TRBJ1-4	CASSMEGGAGDEKLFF	TGTGCCAGCAGCATGGAAGGGGGCGCAGGGGATGAAAAACTGTTTTTT
NA	TRBD1	TRBV2	TRBJ2-2	CASSRDRMNTGELFF	TGTGCCAGCAGCAGGGACAGAATGAACACCGGGGAGCTGTTTTTT
NA	TRBD2	TRBV18	TRBJ2-1	CASSPYLAGDAEQFF	TGTGCCAGCTCACCATACCTAGCGGGAGATGCTGAGCAGTTCTTC
NA	TRBD1	TRBV5-1	TRBJ1-4	CASRAGQGITNEKLFF	TGCGCCAGCAGAGCCGGACAGGGGATAACTAATGAAAAACTGTTTTTT
once	TRBD2	TRBV5-4	TRBJ2-3	CASSKIAGGRTDTQYF	TGTGCCAGCAGCAAAATAGCGGGAGGGCGCACAGATACGCAGTATTTT
NA	NA	TRBV7-2	TRBJ1-4	CASNPGQGGEKLFF	TGTGCCAGCAACCCGGGACAAGGTGGGGAAAAACTGTTTTTT
NA	NA	TRBV27	TRBJ2-1	CASSWGLGGQTYNEQFF	TGTGCCAGCAGTTGGGGACTAGGGGGCCAGACCTACAATGAGCAGTTCTTC
once	TRBD2	TRBV6-2/TRBV6-3	TRBJ2-1	CASSYSPGGSNEQFF	TGTGCCAGCAGTTACAGCCCGGGGGGGAGCAATGAGCAGTTCTTC
NA	NA	TRBV11-3	TRBJ1-6	CASSRQPDNSPLHF	TGTGCCAGCAGCCGACAGCCGGATAATTCACCCCTCCACTTT
NA	NA	TRBV4-2	TRBJ2-3	CASSQGGLYSTDTQYF	TGTGCCAGCAGCCAAGGGGGACTGTATAGCACAGATACGCAGTATTTT
NA	TRBD1	TRBV25-1	TRBJ2-7	CASTTGGSYEQYF	TGTGCCAGCACAACAGGGGGCTCCTACGAGCAGTACTTC
NA	NA	TRBV7-2	TRBJ2-5	CASSPNLASRETQYF	TGTGCCAGCAGCCCCAACTTAGCTTCGCGAGAGACCCAGTACTTC
NA	NA	TRBV3-1/TRBV3-2	TRBJ2-2	CASSRGGDTGELFF	TGTGCCAGCAGCCGAGGGGGAGACACCGGGGAGCTGTTTTTT
NA	NA	TRBV19	TRBJ2-3	CASSVDTQYF	TGTGCCAGTTCGGTCGATACGCAGTATTTT
NA	TRBD2	TRBV2	TRBJ2-3	CASREVGLAGTDTQYF	TGTGCCAGTAGGGAGGTGGGACTAGCGGGCACAGATACGCAGTATTTT
NA	NA	TRBV25-1	TRBJ2-1	CASSAPVRAYNEQFF	TGTGCCAGCAGTGCCCCCGTTCGGGCCTACAATGAGCAGTTCTTC
NA	NA	TRBV7-2	TRBJ2-2	CASSLVFGGELFF	TGTGCCAGCAGCTTAGTCTTCGGTGGGGAGCTGTTTTTT
few	NA	TRBV18	TRBJ2-2	CASSRQGLDTGELFF	TGTGCCAGCTCACGGCAGGGTTTGGACACCGGGGAGCTGTTTTTT
NA	NA	TRBV21-1	TRBJ1-5	CASSKASELFIQPQHF	TGTGCCAGCAGCAAAGCCTCCGAGCTTTTCATTCAGCCCCAGCATTTT
few	NA	TRBV25-1	TRBJ2-7	CASSEFGGQEQYF	TGTGCCAGCAGTGAATTCGGGGGTCAGGAGCAGTACTTC
NA	NA	TRBV6-6	TRBJ2-1	CASSWGQGNSYNEQFF	TGTGCCAGCAGTTGGGGTCAGGGTAACTCCTACAATGAGCAGTTCTTC
NA	NA	TRBV5-1	TRBJ2-3	CASSLRTASGGTDTQYF	TGCGCCAGCAGCTTGCGCACCGCCTCGGGGGGCACAGATACGCAGTATTTT
NA	NA	TRBV6-6	TRBJ2-7	CASSQKAPYEQYF	TGTGCCAGCAGTCAAAAAGCGCCTTACGAGCAGTACTTC
NA	TRBD2	TRBV7-9	TRBJ2-5	CASSIPLAGEHRETQYF	TGTGCCAGCAGCATACCCCTAGCGGGAGAACACCGAGAGACCCAGTACTTC
NA	TRBD1	TRBV10-3	TRBJ1-2	CAISAQGQEGEGYTF	TGTGCCATCAGCGCACAGGGACAGGAAGGGGAAGGCTACACCTTC
NA	TRBD1	TRBV18	TRBJ2-7	CASSPGQGHEQYF	TGTGCCAGCTCACCGGGACAGGGCCACGAGCAGTACTTC
NA	NA	TRBV11-2	TRBJ1-1	CASSLGDSDRNTEAFF	TGTGCCAGCAGCTTAGGCGACTCGGACAGAAACACTGAAGCTTTCTTT
NA	NA	TRBV5-4	TRBJ1-2	CASSLAVLQSDYGYTF	TGTGCCAGCAGCTTGGCCGTCCTCCAGAGCGACTATGGCTACACCTTC
NA	TRBD1	TRBV6-5	TRBJ1-6	CASSSDRDGRSPLHF	TGTGCCAGCAGCTCGGACAGGGATGGAAGATCACCCCTCCACTTT
NA	TRBD2	TRBV9	TRBJ2-1	CASSTSGGASNEQFF	TGTGCCAGCAGCACGAGCGGGGGGGCATCCAATGAGCAGTTCTTC
NA	NA	TRBV18	TRBJ1-1	CASSPGQTNTEAFF	TGTGCCAGCTCACCAGGACAAACGAACACTGAAGCTTTCTTT
NA	TRBD1	TRBV11-2	TRBJ1-2	CASSPNRDRGKGYTF	TGTGCCAGCAGCCCAAATAGGGACAGGGGTAAAGGCTACACCTTC